What follows are 7 T cell receptor beta chains derived from one specimen sequenced in a study of Ad26.COV2.S vaccination and SARS-CoV-2 variants. Noted treatment: some 20 received Ad26.COV2.S at low or high dose, single or two shots; 5 received placebo; per-sample allocation not given. Sampling was performed 63 days after the first vaccine or placebo injection. Using immunoSEQ multiplex PCR, the repertoire was profiled, and TCRdb retains in-frame clones only, with some absent. The sample yields around 450,000 clones, 80% to 90% seen once. Specimen: peripheral blood, collected in a trial of Ad26.COV2.S vaccine versus placebo. Source of these receptors: a person between 18 and 65 years old who received the Ad26.COV2.S COVID-19 vaccine or a placebo.

The rearrangement links TRBV6-5 to TRBJ1-6; D perhaps matches TRBD1 (5 bases). The CDR3 length is 16 residues. Trimming removed 1 base at V and 0 bases at J, with 7 bases between. Germline V gene data show CDR1 as MNHEY and CDR2 as SVGAGI. The CDR3 reads CASSYWGSSYNSPLHF. The CDR3 nucleotides are TGTGCCAGCAGTTACTGGGGGAGCTCCTATAATTCACCCCTCCACTTT.

V and J are TRBV19 and TRBJ2-1, with 10 bases that match TRBD2. The ends lost 5 bases at V and 10 bases at J; junction bases unmatched: 2. This CDR3 contains 12 residues. CDR1 and CDR2 from the germline V gene are LNHDA and SQIVND (reference sequence). CDR3 coding DNA: TGTGCCAGTAGTCCGACTAGCGGGGAGCAGTTCTTC. The encoded protein is CASSPTSGEQFF.

The chain recombines TRBV19 with TRBJ2-7; D is possibly TRBD1 (5 bases). The CDR3 has 11 amino acids. Germline values: CDR1 LNHDA, CDR2 SQIVND (reference sequence). The CDR3 sequence is CDVDTCYEQYF. DNA of the CDR3: TGTGACGTGGACACTTGTTACGAGCAGTACTTC.

V usage is TRBV6-6 and J usage is TRBJ2-3; no reliable D call. Germline-derived CDR1 and CDR2 are MNHNY and SVGAGI (reference sequence). This CDR3 is 16 amino acids long. The ends were cut back, 0 bases at V and 2 bases at J, with 12 bases in the middle. CDR3 sequence (DNA): TGTGCCAGCAGTTACTCCCCACTGCGATCCACAGATACGCAGTATTTT. Its translation is CASSYSPLRSTDTQYF.

Only one count was recorded for this clone. The V and J genes are TRBV6-5 and TRBJ2-6, with D unresolved. Germline lookup yields CDR1 MNHEY and CDR2 SVGAGI. Trimming cost V 6 bases and J 1 base, with 7 bases left between them. The CDR3 has 14 residues. CDR3 in amino acids: CASRQTSGANVLTF. In DNA form, the CDR3 reads TGTGCCAGCAGACAGACTTCTGGGGCCAACGTCCTGACTTTC.

The chain recombines TRBV27 with TRBJ2-1, with D possibly being TRBD2 (5 bases). Germline lookup yields CDR1 MNHEY and CDR2 SMNVEV (reference sequence). The CDR3 length is 13 residues. The V and J ends lost 8 bases and 2 bases respectively, with 10 bases between them. The CDR3 loop is CASRRNAYNEQFF. DNA of the CDR3: TGTGCCAGCCGGAGGAACGCCTACAATGAGCAGTTCTTC.

The chain recombines TRBV7-2 with TRBJ1-1, with 7 bases matching TRBD1. Losses at the gene ends were 2 bases for V and 1 base for J; bases not matched to a gene: 4. The V gene's germline CDR1 is SGHTA and CDR2 FQGNSA. The CDR3 is 15 amino acids. The CDR3 loop is CASSLYWTGNTEAFF. CDR3 nucleotide sequence: TGTGCCAGCAGCTTATATTGGACAGGGAACACTGAAGCTTTCTTT.